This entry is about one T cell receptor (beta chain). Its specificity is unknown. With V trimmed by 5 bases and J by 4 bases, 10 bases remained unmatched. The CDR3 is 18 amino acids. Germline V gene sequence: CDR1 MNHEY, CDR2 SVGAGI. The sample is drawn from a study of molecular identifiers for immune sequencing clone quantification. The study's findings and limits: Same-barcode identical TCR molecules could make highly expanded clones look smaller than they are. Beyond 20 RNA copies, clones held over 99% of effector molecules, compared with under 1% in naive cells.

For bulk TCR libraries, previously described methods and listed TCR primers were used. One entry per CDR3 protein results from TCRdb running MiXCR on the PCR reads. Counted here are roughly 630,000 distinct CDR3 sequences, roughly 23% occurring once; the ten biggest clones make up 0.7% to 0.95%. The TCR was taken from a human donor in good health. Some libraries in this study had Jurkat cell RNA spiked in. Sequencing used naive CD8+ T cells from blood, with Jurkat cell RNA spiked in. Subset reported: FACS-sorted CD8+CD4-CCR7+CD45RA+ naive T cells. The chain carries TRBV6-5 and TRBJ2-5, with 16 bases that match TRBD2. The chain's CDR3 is CASSPWPGLAGGPETQYF. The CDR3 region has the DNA TGTGCCAGCAGTCCGTGGCCGGGACTAGCGGGGGGGCCAGAGACCCAGTACTTC.